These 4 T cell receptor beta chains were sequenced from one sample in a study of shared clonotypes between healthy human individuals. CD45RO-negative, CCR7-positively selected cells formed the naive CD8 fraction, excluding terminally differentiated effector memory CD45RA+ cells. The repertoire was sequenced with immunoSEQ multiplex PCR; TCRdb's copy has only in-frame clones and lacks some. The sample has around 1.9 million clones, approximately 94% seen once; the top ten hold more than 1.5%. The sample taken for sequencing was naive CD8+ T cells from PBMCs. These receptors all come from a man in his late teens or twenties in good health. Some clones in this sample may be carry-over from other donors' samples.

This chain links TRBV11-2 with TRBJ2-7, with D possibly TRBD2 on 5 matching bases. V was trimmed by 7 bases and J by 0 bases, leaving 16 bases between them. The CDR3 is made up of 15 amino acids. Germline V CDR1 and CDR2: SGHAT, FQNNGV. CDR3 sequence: CASTEGVHSSYEQYF. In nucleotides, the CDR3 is TGTGCCAGCACCGAGGGTGTTCATAGCTCCTACGAGCAGTACTTC.

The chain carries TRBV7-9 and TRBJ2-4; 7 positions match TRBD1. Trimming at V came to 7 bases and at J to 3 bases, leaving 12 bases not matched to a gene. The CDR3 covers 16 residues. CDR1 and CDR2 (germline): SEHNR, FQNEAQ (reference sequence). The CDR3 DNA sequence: TGTGCCAGCACCGCAGATCAGGGGGACGACAAAAACATTCAGTACTTC. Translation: CASTADQGDDKNIQYF. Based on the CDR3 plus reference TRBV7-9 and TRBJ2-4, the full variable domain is DTGVSQNPRHKITKRGQNVTFRCDPISEHNRLYWYRQTLGQGPEFLTYFQNEAQLEKSRLLSDRFSAERPKGSFSTLEIQRTEQGDSAMYLCASTADQGDDKNIQYFGAGTRLSVL.

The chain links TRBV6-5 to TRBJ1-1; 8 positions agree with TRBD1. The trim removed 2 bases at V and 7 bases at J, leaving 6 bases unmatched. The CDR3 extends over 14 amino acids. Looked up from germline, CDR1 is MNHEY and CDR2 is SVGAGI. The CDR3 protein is CASSYGQGAIEAFF. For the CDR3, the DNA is TGTGCCAGCAGTTACGGGCAGGGGGCGATTGAAGCTTTCTTT.

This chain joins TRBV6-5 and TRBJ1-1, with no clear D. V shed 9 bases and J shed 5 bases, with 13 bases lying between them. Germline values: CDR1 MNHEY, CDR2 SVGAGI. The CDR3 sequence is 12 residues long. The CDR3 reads CASQNAGTEAFF. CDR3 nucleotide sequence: TGTGCCAGTCAGAACGCTGGGACTGAAGCTTTCTTT.